These 24 T cell receptor beta chains were sequenced from one sample in a study of T cells in tuberculosis. Noted time point: new active TB diagnosis, blood taken before or within 7 days of starting treatment. Produced via immunoSEQ multiplex PCR; TCRdb's table is partial and in-frame only. Here the sample spans thousands of clones, 97% being singletons. The specimen comprised PBMCs, sampled at tuberculosis diagnosis. These receptor sequences come from an adult with tuberculosis.

The chain carries TRBV7-9 and TRBJ1-2; D unresolved. Per germline, CDR1 SEHNR and CDR2 FQNEAQ (reference sequence). CDR3 size: 11 residues. Trimming cost V 2 bases and J 8 bases, with 6 bases left between them. The CDR3 sequence: CASSLREGYTF. The CDR3 DNA is TGTGCCAGCAGCTTAAGAGAGGGCTACACCTTC.

CDR3 sequence: CASSLEPLYEQFF. The CDR3 DNA reads as TGTGCCAGCAGCTTAGAGCCCCTCTATGAGCAGTTCTTC. The chain uses TRBV7-9 and TRBJ2-1, with D hard to call. From germline, CDR1 is SEHNR and CDR2 FQNEAQ (reference sequence). This CDR3 is 13 amino acids long. Deletions cut 1 base from V and 8 bases from J, with 9 bases between.

This clone was seen a single time. V and J are TRBV5-1 and TRBJ1-2; D gene uncertain. CDR3 length: 14 amino acids. The germline V and J ends were trimmed by 0 bases and 5 bases, with 11 bases remaining between them. The germline CDR1 and CDR2 sequences are SGHRS and YFSETQ. The CDR3 is CASSLDDTPYGYTF. Here the CDR3 DNA reads TGCGCCAGCAGCTTGGATGACACCCCTTATGGCTACACCTTC.

This chain joins TRBV12-2 and TRBJ1-5. TRBV12-2 is marked as a pseudogene. The CDR3 runs to 17 residues. The CDR3 protein is CASRLAGSIRRNQPQHF. The CDR3 DNA reads as TGTGCAAGTCGCTTAGCCGGGAGCATCAGGCGCAATCAGCCCCAGCATTTT.

This chain uses TRBV29-1 with TRBJ2-3; TRBD1 aligns across 8 bases. This CDR3 comprises 13 residues. Germline trimming cut 5 bases from V and 4 bases from J; bases unmatched to any gene: 5. Germline CDR1 and CDR2: SQVTM and ANQGSEA. The CDR3 DNA reads TGCAGCGTTCCCATACAGGGGGCAGATACGCAGTATTTT. It encodes CSVPIQGADTQYF.

V is TRBV6-5 and J is TRBJ2-7, with D possibly being TRBD1 (5 bases). The ends were cut back, 5 bases at V and 5 bases at J, with 10 bases in the middle. Germline V gives CDR1 MNHEY, CDR2 SVGAGI. The CDR3 is 12 amino acids. Written as DNA, the CDR3 is TGTGCCAGCAGTCAAGGGGCGGACGAGCAGTACTTC. It codes for CASSQGADEQYF.

The chain recombines TRBV5-1 with TRBJ2-3; 9 nucleotides align to TRBD2. The V gene end was trimmed by 4 bases and the J gene end by 8 bases; junction bases not matched to a gene: 11. The CDR3 runs to 15 residues. Germline V lookup: CDR1 SGHRS, CDR2 YFSETQ. CDR3 sequence reads: CASSVSGGQRRTQYF. As DNA, the CDR3 is TGCGCCAGCAGCGTTAGCGGGGGTCAACGGCGTACGCAGTATTTT. The variable domain in full, with the rest retrieved from reference TRBV5-1 and TRBJ2-3, is KAGVTQTPRYLIKTRGQQVTLSCSPISGHRSVSWYQQTPGQGLQFLFEYFSETQRNKGNFPGRFSGRQFSNSRSEMNVSTLELGDSALYLCASSVSGGQRRTQYFGPGTRLTVL.

This sequence joins TRBV5-1 and TRBJ2-1, with D perhaps matching TRBD1 (6 bases). CDR1 and CDR2 from the germline V gene are SGHRS and YFSETQ. The CDR3 is 14 amino acids. V lost 0 bases and J 9 bases, leaving 13 bases between the germline ends. The CDR3 sequence is CASSLDTSGAEQFF. CDR3 nucleotides: TGCGCCAGCAGCTTGGATACCTCAGGGGCTGAGCAGTTCTTC.

The rearrangement uses TRBV13 and TRBJ2-1; 8 bases are a match to TRBD1. This CDR3 is built from 16 residues. Trimming at V came to 5 bases and at J to 4 bases, leaving 10 bases not matched to a gene. Germline lookup yields CDR1 PRHDT and CDR2 FYEKMQ (reference sequence). CDR3 in amino acids: CASSRPDRVLYNEQFF. As DNA, the CDR3 is TGTGCCAGCAGCCGCCCGGACAGGGTCTTATACAATGAGCAGTTCTTC.

V and J are TRBV9 and TRBJ1-2; 10 bases line up with TRBD1. V shed 2 bases and J 4 bases; nucleotides not matched to a gene: 11. CDR3 length: 17 residues. Germline lookup yields CDR1 SGDLS and CDR2 YYNGEE. DNA of the CDR3: TGTGCCAGCAGCGTTAATCCAGGGACAGGGGAGGGCTATGGCTACACCTTC. Translating it yields CASSVNPGTGEGYGYTF. Based on the CDR3 plus reference TRBV9 and TRBJ1-2, the full variable domain is DSGVTQTPKHLITATGQRVTLRCSPRSGDLSVYWYQQSLDQGLQFLIQYYNGEERAKGNILERFSAQQFPDLHSELNLSSLELGDSALYFCASSVNPGTGEGYGYTFGSGTRLTVV.

The chain recombines TRBV6-6 with TRBJ1-5; no clear D. V dropped 4 bases and J dropped 2 bases, with 12 bases sitting between them. This CDR3 has 15 amino acids. Germline V gives CDR1 MNHNY, CDR2 SVGAGI (reference sequence). The CDR3 protein is CASSLTGEGNQPQHF. DNA for the CDR3: TGTGCCAGCAGTTTGACCGGGGAGGGCAATCAGCCCCAGCATTTT.

The V gene is TRBV5-1, the J gene TRBJ2-3, with TRBD2 identical over 12 bases. There are 17 residues in the CDR3. V shed 3 bases, J shed 6 bases, and the junction held 11 bases outside the gene matches. Germline CDR1 reads SGHRS; CDR2 reads YFSETQ. The CDR3 spells CASSSLSSGRAKDTQYF. In DNA, the CDR3 is TGCGCCAGCAGCTCGCTTTCTAGCGGGAGGGCCAAGGATACGCAGTATTTT.

With respect to this clone: The DNA is left out, because the CDR3 cannot be placed on it with certainty; the CDR3 is given as TCRdb lists it. The V call is TRBV20-1, the J call TRBJ1-6; TRBD1 is taken as the D call from the table, unchecked against the DNA. Germline CDR1 is DFQATT and CDR2 is SNEGSKA (reference sequence). The CDR3 extends over 11 residues, inclusive of both ends. Here the CDR3 reads CSAVAGGASLF.

The genes are TRBV2 and TRBJ2-7; 11 bases line up with TRBD2. Per the germline V gene, CDR1 is SNHLY and CDR2 is FYNNEI. V trimming: 2 bases; J trimming: 3 bases; junction bases outside the gene matches: 6. The length of the CDR3 is 16 residues. CDR3 protein: CASSELGLAGGYEQYF. The CDR3 DNA reads as TGTGCCAGCAGTGAACTGGGGCTAGCGGGGGGCTACGAGCAGTACTTC.

The chain has TRBV6-5 and TRBJ1-6; D gene uncertain. CDR1 and CDR2 from the germline V gene are MNHEY and SVGAGI. V lost 2 bases to trimming and J lost 10 bases, with 6 bases between them. The CDR3 sequence is 12 residues long. The CDR3 loop is CASSYPISPLHF. For the CDR3, the DNA is TGTGCCAGCAGTTACCCTATCTCACCCCTCCACTTT.

The chain is built from TRBV5-1 and TRBJ2-7, with D perhaps TRBD2 (6 bases). V was clipped by 4 bases and J by 7 bases, with 9 bases between them. The germline gives CDR1 SGHRS, CDR2 YFSETQ. This CDR3 contains 11 residues. The CDR3 DNA is TGCGCCAGCAGCGCCGGAGGGGAGCAGTACTTC. This encodes CASSAGGEQYF.

The chain uses TRBV15 and TRBJ2-7; D unclear. The CDR3 runs to 12 residues. Germline V gene data show CDR1 as LNHNV and CDR2 as YYDKDF (reference sequence). Trimming stripped 6 bases from V and 2 bases from J, with 8 bases between. The CDR3 region is CATRTPPYEQYF. For the CDR3, the DNA is TGTGCCACCAGAACACCCCCCTACGAGCAGTACTTC. Drawing the rest from reference TRBV15 and TRBJ2-7, the complete variable domain is DAMVIQNPRYQVTQFGKPVTLSCSQTLNHNVMYWYQQKSSQAPKLLFHYYDKDFNNEADTPDNFQSRRPNTSFCFLDIRSPGLGDTAMYLCATRTPPYEQYFGPGTRLTVT.

V is TRBV12-5 and J is TRBJ1-3; 8 bases are a match to TRBD1. This CDR3 comprises 14 residues. The germline V gene has CDR1 LGHNT and CDR2 FRNRAP. J was trimmed by 2 bases and V by 6 bases; bases with no gene match: 3. The CDR3 region is CASGQGVPGNTIYF. CDR3 DNA sequence: TGTGCTAGTGGACAGGGGGTACCTGGAAACACCATATATTTT.

The rearrangement links TRBV6-1 to TRBJ2-5; 7 bases are a match to TRBD2. The germline V gene encodes CDR1 MNHNS and CDR2 SASEGT. The V gene end was trimmed by 4 bases and the J gene end by 5 bases; junction bases not matched to a gene: 4. The length of the CDR3 is 13 residues. CDR3 nucleotide sequence: TGTGCCAGCAGTGGCGGGAGAGTGGAGACCCAGTACTTC. It codes for CASSGGRVETQYF.

J is TRBJ2-7 and V is TRBV5-1, with 9 nucleotides matching TRBD1. V gave up 4 bases and J gave up 2 bases; unmatched junction bases: 7. Looked up from germline, CDR1 is SGHRS and CDR2 is YFSETQ. The CDR3 spans 15 residues. The CDR3 here is CASSRRQGETYEQYF. CDR3 nucleotide sequence: TGCGCCAGCAGCAGAAGACAGGGGGAAACCTACGAGCAGTACTTC. The complete variable domain, with remaining parts taken from reference TRBV5-1 and TRBJ2-7, reads KAGVTQTPRYLIKTRGQQVTLSCSPISGHRSVSWYQQTPGQGLQFLFEYFSETQRNKGNFPGRFSGRQFSNSRSEMNVSTLELGDSALYLCASSRRQGETYEQYFGPGTRLTVT.

This chain connects TRBV6-5 to TRBJ2-5, with D possibly being TRBD1 (6 bases). V lost 7 bases to trimming and J lost 7 bases, with 13 bases between them. CDR1 and CDR2 (germline): MNHEY, SVGAGI. The CDR3 sequence is 12 residues long. The CDR3 sequence is CASTKDSGTQYF. Written as DNA, the CDR3 is TGTGCCAGCACCAAGGACAGCGGGACCCAGTACTTC.

The rearrangement links TRBV19 to TRBJ2-1; a possible D gene is TRBD2 (6 bases). Germline loops: CDR1 LNHDA, CDR2 SQIVND (reference sequence). The CDR3 is 17 amino acids. Trimming shortened V by 4 bases and J by 5 bases, and 21 bases separated the two germline ends. The CDR3, as DNA: TGTGCCAGTAGTACGGAGGGTTACGGGGTGTTACACAATGAGCAGTTCTTC. Its translation is CASSTEGYGVLHNEQFF.

This chain links TRBV6-5 with TRBJ1-2; tentative D call: TRBD1 (6 bases). The CDR3 totals 11 residues. Germline CDR1 MNHEY, CDR2 SVGAGI. The V end lost 6 bases, the J end lost 7 bases, and 9 bases lay between the germline ends. CDR3 coding DNA: TGTGCCAGCAGGAGGGGGGGTGGCTACACCTTC. Its protein product is CASRRGGGYTF.

This chain joins TRBV7-6 and TRBJ2-5, with 9 bases that match TRBD1. Unmatched junction bases numbered 7, after V lost 3 bases and J lost 5 bases. The CDR3 has 15 residues. The germline V gene encodes CDR1 SGHVS and CDR2 FNYEAQ. DNA of the CDR3: TGTGCCAGCAGCTTTTGGACAGGGGTCTACGAGACCCAGTACTTC. This encodes CASSFWTGVYETQYF.